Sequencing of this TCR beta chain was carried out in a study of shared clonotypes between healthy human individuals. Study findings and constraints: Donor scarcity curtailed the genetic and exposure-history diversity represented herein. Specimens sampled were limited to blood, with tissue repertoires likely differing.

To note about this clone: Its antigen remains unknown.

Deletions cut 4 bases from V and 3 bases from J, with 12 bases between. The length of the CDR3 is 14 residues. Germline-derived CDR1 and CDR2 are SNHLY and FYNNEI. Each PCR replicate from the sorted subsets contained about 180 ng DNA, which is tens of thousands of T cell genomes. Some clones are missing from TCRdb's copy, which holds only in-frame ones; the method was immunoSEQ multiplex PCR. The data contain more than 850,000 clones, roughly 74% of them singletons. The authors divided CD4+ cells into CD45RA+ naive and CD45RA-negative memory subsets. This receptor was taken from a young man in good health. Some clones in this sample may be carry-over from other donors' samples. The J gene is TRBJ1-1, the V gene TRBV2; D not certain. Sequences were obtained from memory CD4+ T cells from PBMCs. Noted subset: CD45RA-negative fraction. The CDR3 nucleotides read TGTGCCAGCAGTGCAGAGGGAAGGGACACTGAAGCTTTCTTT. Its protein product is CASSAEGRDTEAFF.